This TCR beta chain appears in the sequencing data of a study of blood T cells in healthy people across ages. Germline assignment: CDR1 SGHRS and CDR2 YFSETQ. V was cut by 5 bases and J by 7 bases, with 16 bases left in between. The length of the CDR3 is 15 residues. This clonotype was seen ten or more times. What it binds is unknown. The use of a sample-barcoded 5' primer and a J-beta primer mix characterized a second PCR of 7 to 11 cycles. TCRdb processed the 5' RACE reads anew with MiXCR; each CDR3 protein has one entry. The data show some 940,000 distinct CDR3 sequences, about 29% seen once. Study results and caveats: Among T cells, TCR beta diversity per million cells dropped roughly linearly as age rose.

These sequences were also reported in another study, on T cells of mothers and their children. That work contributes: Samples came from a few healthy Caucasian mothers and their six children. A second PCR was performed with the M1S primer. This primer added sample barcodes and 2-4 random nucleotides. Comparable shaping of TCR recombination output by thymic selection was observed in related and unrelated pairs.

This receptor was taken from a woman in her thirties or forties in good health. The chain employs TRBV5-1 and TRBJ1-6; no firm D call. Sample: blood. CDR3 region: CASRSGLHGNSPLHF. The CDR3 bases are TGCGCCAGCAGGTCTGGGCTTCACGGGAATTCACCCCTCCACTTT. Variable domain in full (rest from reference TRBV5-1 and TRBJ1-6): KAGVTQTPRYLIKTRGQQVTLSCSPISGHRSVSWYQQTPGQGLQFLFEYFSETQRNKGNFPGRFSGRQFSNSRSEMNVSTLELGDSALYLCASRSGLHGNSPLHFGNGTRLTVT.